A single sample gave rise to the 29 T cell receptor beta chains below, sequenced in a study of CD4 T cells in relation to SARS-CoV-2 and coronaviruses. Generated by immunoSEQ multiplex PCR, the TCRdb table keeps only in-frame clones and is missing some. The repertoire holds around 25,000 clones, with approximately 82% as singletons. Their antigens remain unidentified. CD4+ T cells from unexposed donors were obtained before the COVID-19 pandemic (2011-2018). CD4+ T cells were isolated from the cells after about ten days of culture. Sequenced: CD4+ T cells from PBMCs, cultured in vitro. These receptors all come from a human donor in good health.

V gene TRBV2 combines with J gene TRBJ2-7; the D is unclear. CDR3 size: 11 residues. Trimming cost V 6 bases and J 2 bases, with 5 bases left between them. Germline V gene data show CDR1 as SNHLY and CDR2 as FYNNEI. The CDR3: CASRETYEQYF. CDR3 DNA sequence: TGTGCCAGCAGGGAAACCTACGAGCAGTACTTC.

This clone appeared once. This chain links TRBV18 with TRBJ2-3, with TRBD2 as a possible D gene (6 bases). The germline gives CDR1 KGHSH, CDR2 LQKENI. The CDR3 loop spans 14 amino acids. Trimming removed 6 bases from V and 1 base from J, with 11 bases in between. As DNA, the CDR3 is TGTGCCAGCTCCCCGGGGGACGGCACAGATACGCAGTATTTT. Translation: CASSPGDGTDTQYF.

J is TRBJ2-1 and V is TRBV11-2; unclear D gene. V lost 2 bases and J lost 1, with 12 bases in between. The CDR3 is made up of 16 amino acids. Per the germline V gene, CDR1 is SGHAT and CDR2 is FQNNGV. CDR3 in DNA: TGTGCCAGCAGCTTAAATCCCCCCAATTCCTACAATGAGCAGTTCTTC. As protein: CASSLNPPNSYNEQFF.

This chain links TRBV10-3 with TRBJ1-5; D is possibly TRBD1 (6 bases). The CDR3 is 13 amino acids. The V end lost 6 bases, the J end lost 4 bases, and 10 bases lay between the germline ends. Germline assignment: CDR1 ENHRY and CDR2 SYGVKD. The CDR3 coding sequence is TGTGCCATCAGAGCAGGGGTAAATCAGCCCCAGCATTTT. Its protein is CAIRAGVNQPQHF.

This clone was seen only once. This chain connects TRBV28 to TRBJ2-4; 11 bases map to TRBD1. Germline CDR1 reads MDHEN; CDR2 reads SYDVKM. The CDR3 sequence is 18 residues long. After removal of 5 bases from V and 4 bases from J, the junction contained 13 bases not matched to a gene. The CDR3 sequence is CASSPFPRDRGGKNIQYF. In DNA form, the CDR3 reads TGTGCCAGCAGTCCTTTTCCCCGGGACAGGGGGGGAAAAAACATTCAGTACTTC.

The V and J genes are TRBV20-1 and TRBJ1-4; weak D call: TRBD1 (6 bases). CDR1 and CDR2 from the germline V gene are DFQATT and SNEGSKA (reference sequence). This CDR3 is built from 14 residues. V was pared by 3 bases and J by 7 bases, with 15 bases between. In nucleotides, the CDR3 is TGCAGTGCTAGTCAGGGGCCGGTTAGTGAAAAACTGTTTTTT. This translates into CSASQGPVSEKLFF.

The chain joins TRBV19 to TRBJ2-1; 8 bases are a match to TRBD2. The ends lost 6 bases at V and 6 bases at J; junction bases unmatched: 7. This CDR3 spans 14 amino acids. The germline V gene encodes CDR1 LNHDA and CDR2 SQIVND (reference sequence). The CDR3 spells CASRVAGSPNEQFF. The DNA of the CDR3 is TGTGCCAGTAGGGTAGCGGGATCCCCCAATGAGCAGTTCTTC.

This clone is a singleton in its sample. The chain links TRBV6-1 to TRBJ2-6, with 10 bases identical to TRBD2. The CDR3 is made up of 19 amino acids. V trimming: 1 base; J trimming: 0 bases; junction bases outside the gene matches: 6. Germline CDR1 and CDR2: MNHNS and SASEGT. CDR3 DNA sequence: TGTGCCAGCAGTGAAGACCGACTAGCGGGCTTCTCTGGGGCCAACGTCCTGACTTTC. The encoded protein is CASSEDRLAGFSGANVLTF.

J is TRBJ2-3 and V is TRBV11-2, with no clear D. Trimming stripped 5 bases from V and 2 bases from J, with 8 bases between. Per the germline V gene, CDR1 is SGHAT and CDR2 is FQNNGV. The CDR3 runs to 13 residues. The CDR3 bases are TGTGCCAGCAGCGCTTATAACACAGATACGCAGTATTTT. Its protein product is CASSAYNTDTQYF.

This clone was seen more than once but under ten times. The chain employs TRBV6-5 and TRBJ2-5, with TRBD2 identical over 8 bases. CDR3 length: 13 residues. CDR1 is MNHEY and CDR2 is SVGAGI in the germline V gene. The ends lost 5 bases at V and 5 bases at J; junction bases unmatched: 4. The CDR3 nucleotides read TGTGCCAGCAGTCTTAGCGGGAAGGAGACCCAGTACTTC. Its translation is CASSLSGKETQYF.

The J gene is TRBJ2-1, the V gene TRBV11-2, with 8 bases lining up with TRBD2. The V and J ends lost 4 bases and 4 bases, in that order; junction bases with no gene match: 3. The CDR3 spans 14 residues. Germline assignment: CDR1 SGHAT and CDR2 FQNNGV. CDR3 amino acids: CASSSLAGYNEQFF. The CDR3 bases are TGTGCCAGCAGCTCTCTAGCGGGTTACAATGAGCAGTTCTTC.

The rearrangement joins TRBV3-1 (or the pseudogene TRBV3-2) to TRBJ2-3, with D tentatively TRBD2 (5 bases). From germline, CDR1 is LGHDT and CDR2 YNNKEL (reference sequence). This CDR3 contains 12 residues. V was cut by 1 base and J by 6 bases, with 5 bases left in between. CDR3 DNA: TGTGCCAGCAGCCAAGGCGGGGATACGCAGTATTTT. Translating gives CASSQGGDTQYF.

The J gene is TRBJ2-1, the V gene TRBV4-1; a possible D gene is TRBD1 (9 bases). This CDR3 is built from 15 residues. Trimming cost V 3 bases and J 9 bases, with 18 bases left between them. From germline, CDR1 is MGHRA and CDR2 YSYEKL. CDR3 in DNA: TGCGCCAGCAGCCAGCGGGGGGACAGGGTCGGTGAGCAGTTCTTC. It translates to CASSQRGDRVGEQFF.

The chain links TRBV11-3 to TRBJ2-1; TRBD2 might be the D (6 bases). The germline gives CDR1 SGHNT, CDR2 YENEEA. Between the trimmed V and J ends, which lost 5 bases and 6 bases, there was a span of 17 bases. The CDR3 has 15 amino acids. The CDR3 region is CASSRGFSGANEQFF. The CDR3 region has the DNA TGTGCCAGCAGCCGGGGGTTTAGCGGAGCCAATGAGCAGTTCTTC.

The chain combines TRBV11-2 with TRBJ1-3; 10 nucleotides line up with TRBD1. This CDR3 has 17 amino acids. With V trimmed by 5 bases and J by 0 bases, 7 bases remained unmatched. The germline V gene encodes CDR1 SGHAT and CDR2 FQNNGV. The CDR3 spells CASSVRQGAYSGNTIYF. CDR3 in DNA: TGTGCCAGCAGCGTTAGACAGGGGGCTTACTCTGGAAACACCATATATTTT.

The chain links TRBV28 to TRBJ2-7, with D tentatively TRBD1 (6 bases). This CDR3 has 13 residues. Germline values: CDR1 MDHEN, CDR2 SYDVKM. This CDR3 is CAYRDASSYEQYF. As DNA, the CDR3 is TGTGCTTACAGGGACGCGAGCTCCTACGAGCAGTACTTC.

This chain uses TRBV29-1 with TRBJ2-7; D is possibly TRBD1 (6 bases). Germline V lookup: CDR1 SQVTM, CDR2 ANQGSEA. The CDR3 spans 12 residues. Deletions cut 6 bases from V and 5 bases from J, with 14 bases between. CDR3 protein: CSVSTQGDEQYF. The CDR3 nucleotides are TGCAGCGTCAGCACACAGGGTGACGAGCAGTACTTC.

This chain connects TRBV29-1 to TRBJ2-1; the match to TRBD1 covers 12 bases. CDR1 and CDR2 (germline): SQVTM, ANQGSEA. V lost 5 bases, J lost 9 bases, and 8 bases stayed unmatched. The CDR3 runs 14 residues. CDR3 sequence reads: CSVPPGQGALEQFF. CDR3 DNA sequence: TGCAGCGTTCCCCCGGGACAGGGGGCTCTTGAGCAGTTCTTC.

The chain combines TRBV21-1 with TRBJ2-4; TRBD2 reflects the table's D call only, with no check against the DNA. TRBV21-1 is a pseudogene locus. The CDR3 consists of 17 residues. DNA of the CDR3: TGTGCCAGCAGCAAAGAGGATAGCGGATACCACAAAAACATTCAGTACTTC. This codes for CASSKEDSGYHKNIQYF.

The rearrangement links TRBV19 to TRBJ2-2, with D possibly being TRBD2 (5 bases). The V end was cut by 9 bases, the J end by 5 bases, with 13 bases between. Germline-derived CDR1 and CDR2 are LNHDA and SQIVND (reference sequence). There are 13 residues in the CDR3. In nucleotides, the CDR3 is TGTGCCAGCACGAGGGTGTTGACCGGGGAGCTGTTTTTT. This translates into CASTRVLTGELFF.

CDR3 bases: TGTGCCAGCAGCTTGGGGCGCTCCCAAGACAGGGGGTCTGGCTACACCTTC. Its translation: CASSLGRSQDRGSGYTF. J is TRBJ1-2 and V is TRBV5-6; 9 positions match TRBD1. The junction had 13 bases not matched to a gene; V was cut back by 0 bases and J by 7 bases. Germline V gene data show CDR1 as SGHDT and CDR2 as YYEEEE. CDR3 length equals 17 residues. The full variable domain, its missing parts supplied by reference TRBV5-6 and TRBJ1-2, is DAGVTQSPTHLIKTRGQQVTLRCSPKSGHDTVSWYQQALGQGPQFIFQYYEEEERQRGNFPDRFSGHQFPNYSSELNVNALLLGDSALYLCASSLGRSQDRGSGYTFGSGTRLTVV.

The chain couples TRBV12-3 or TRBV12-4 to TRBJ2-5; D gene uncertain. V dropped 2 bases and J dropped 5 bases, with 3 bases sitting between them. This CDR3 contains 11 residues. In nucleotides, the CDR3 is TGTGCCAGCAGTTTAAGCGAGACCCAGTACTTC. It specifies CASSLSETQYF.

In this sample, this clone turned up a few times. The chain combines TRBV11-2 with TRBJ2-7; D not certain. Germline-derived CDR1 and CDR2 are SGHAT and FQNNGV. This CDR3 region has 11 residues. Trimming left V 3 bases short and J 6 bases short, with 6 bases between. As DNA, the CDR3 is TGTGCCAGCAGCTTTGGGTTCGAGCAGTACTTC. It encodes CASSFGFEQYF.

The chain joins TRBV5-1 to TRBJ1-1; TRBD1 is a possible D gene (5 bases). Trimming cost V 1 base and J 5 bases, with 15 bases left between them. In germline, CDR1 is SGHRS, CDR2 YFSETQ. CDR3 size: 15 residues. The CDR3 coding sequence is TGCGCCAGCAGCTTGTCGGCGGGGGGGGAGACTGAAGCTTTCTTT. Encoded protein: CASSLSAGGETEAFF.

The CDR3, as DNA: TGTGCCAGCAGCCCCGCGGGGTCTAATGAAAAACTGTTTTTT. Translated, it gives CASSPAGSNEKLFF. The chain has TRBV7-9 and TRBJ1-4; no firm D call. The germline V and J ends were trimmed by 5 bases and 3 bases, with 10 bases remaining between them. CDR1 is SEHNR, CDR2 FQNEAQ, per germline (reference sequence). The CDR3 contains 14 residues.

The rearrangement uses TRBV11-2 and TRBJ1-2; D is unclear. Germline V CDR1 and CDR2: SGHAT, FQNNGV. V was trimmed by 5 bases and J by 4 bases, leaving 17 bases between them. This CDR3 has 15 residues. CDR3 sequence reads: CASSPDGWASYGYTF. DNA of the CDR3: TGTGCCAGCAGCCCCGACGGATGGGCCTCCTATGGCTACACCTTC.

The chain uses TRBV24-1 and TRBJ2-2; 10 nucleotides match TRBD2. The V and J ends lost 2 bases and 6 bases, in that order; junction bases with no gene match: 2. The CDR3 length is 15 residues. Germline-derived CDR1 and CDR2 are KGHDR and SFDVKD. CDR3: CATSDSSGSSGELFF. The CDR3 DNA sequence: TGTGCCACCAGTGATTCTAGCGGGAGTTCCGGGGAGCTGTTTTTT.

This clone turned up a few times. V gene TRBV5-1 combines with J gene TRBJ1-6; the D is unclear. The CDR3 loop spans 15 amino acids. Germline lookup yields CDR1 SGHRS and CDR2 YFSETQ. V lost 1 base to trimming and J lost 9 bases, with 14 bases between them. In DNA form, the CDR3 reads TGCGCCAGCAGCTTGTCCCAGACGGTCGGTTCACCCCTCCACTTT. Translating gives CASSLSQTVGSPLHF.

V is TRBV29-1 and J is TRBJ2-1, with D perhaps assigned TRBD1 or TRBD2 (5 bases each). Germline CDR1 SQVTM, CDR2 ANQGSEA. V was trimmed by 1 base and J by 12 bases, leaving 19 bases between them. The CDR3 totals 14 residues. The CDR3 DNA is TGCAGCGTTGAAGCCATCGAACAGGCTGAGGGGCAGTTCTTC. Its protein product is CSVEAIEQAEGQFF.